This TCR beta chain comes out of a study of cytomegalovirus exposure and HLA in healthy donors. At the level of the study: The 120 or so validation repertoires matched the 500 to 750 first-cohort repertoires in platform, a later analysis reported. Study results and limitations: TCR sequences were mostly rare, though some public TCRs occurred in many donors. TCR beta chains numbering 164 were designated cytomegalovirus-associated.

Only in-frame clones appear in the TCRdb table, and some are missing; sequencing was by immunoSEQ multiplex PCR. The sample yields approximately 180,000 clones, roughly 82% seen once. The CDR3 is 13 amino acids. In germline, CDR1 is LNHDA, CDR2 SQIVND (reference sequence). Note on this clone: Its antigen remains unknown.

The clonotype comes from a woman between 18 and 29 years old in good health and CMV-seronegative. Sequences were obtained from PBMCs. The V gene is TRBV19, the J gene TRBJ1-4; D is undetermined. CDR3 residues: CASSDLSYEKLFF. The DNA of the CDR3 is TGTGCTAGTTCGGACTTGTCATATGAAAAACTGTTTTTT. The whole variable domain, filled in from reference TRBV19 and TRBJ1-4, reads DGGITQSPKYLFRKEGQNVTLSCEQNLNHDAMYWYRQDPGQGLRLIYYSQIVNDFQKGDIAEGYSVSREKKESFPLTVTSAQKNPTAFYLCASSDLSYEKLFFGSGTQLSVL.